A selection of T cell receptor beta chains follows, all from one sample in a study of CD8+ T cells in alopecia areata. The repertoire was sequenced with immunoSEQ multiplex PCR; TCRdb's copy has only in-frame clones and lacks some. The sample records about 290,000 clones, 58% being singletons. The sample in question was CD4+ T cells sorted from blood, obtained at week 24, from a patient treated with tofacitinib. The receptor set was obtained from a human donor with alopecia areata. Each CDR3 is given with its conserved first and last residue. D genes are given only for firm matches. Clone size is stated in some rows and not others, as once, few, many or a class when expanded.

d_call j_call v_call clone_size cdr3_nt cdr3_aa
NA TRBJ1-2 TRBV6-4 NA TGTGCCAGCAGTGGAGGGCAGGGGAATGGCTACACCTTC CASSGGQGNGYTF
TRBD1 TRBJ2-2 TRBV5-1 NA TGCGCCAGCAGACAGGGGGCGAACACCGGGGAGCTGTTTTTT CASRQGANTGELFF
TRBD1 TRBJ1-1 TRBV6-1 many TGTGCCAGCACCTTTCAGGGGGTCGACACTGAAGCTTTCTTT CASTFQGVDTEAFF
TRBD2 TRBJ2-1 TRBV29-1 few TGCAGCGTTGAAGAAGGGACTAGGAATGGCGATGAGCAGTTCTTC CSVEEGTRNGDEQFF
NA TRBJ1-1 TRBV29-1 NA TGCAGCGGGGGGAGCACTGAAGCTTTCTTT CSGGSTEAFF
TRBD2 TRBJ2-5 TRBV30 NA TGTGCCTGGAGTCTAGCGGGGGCCAGGGGGACCCAGTACTTC CAWSLAGARGTQYF
TRBD1 TRBJ2-1 TRBV30 NA TGTGCCTGGAGTGTAGGGACAGGTTCCTACAATGAGCAGTTCTTC CAWSVGTGSYNEQFF
NA TRBJ1-2 TRBV30 NA TGTGCCTGGAGTCAGGACTCTGGCTACACCTTC CAWSQDSGYTF
NA TRBJ2-5 TRBV5-1 NA TGCGCCAGCAGCAGGTGGGGGGCTGGAGAGACCCAGTACTTC CASSRWGAGETQYF
NA TRBJ2-4 TRBV7-2 few TGTGCCAGCAGCTTAGTGTCGGGATCGGAAAACATTCAGTACTTC CASSLVSGSENIQYF
NA TRBJ1-6 TRBV2 NA TGTGCCAGCAGTGTGGAGGGTAATTCACCCCTCCACTTT CASSVEGNSPLHF
NA TRBJ2-5 TRBV29-1 few TGCAGCGTTGAACTGAGGGAGACCCAGTACTTC CSVELRETQYF
NA TRBJ2-2 TRBV30 NA TGTGCCTCACGGACTTACCCGAACACCGGGGAGCTGTTTTTT CASRTYPNTGELFF
TRBD1 TRBJ2-7 TRBV23-1 NA TGCGCCAGCAGTCAATCGATCCTCAAGACAGGGGAGTCCTCTGGCTGCGAGCAGTACTTC CASSQSILKTGESSGCEQYF
NA TRBJ1-1 TRBV4-1 NA TGCGCCAGCAGCCAATTAGGTAATCTGAACACTGAAGCTTTCTTT CASSQLGNLNTEAFF
NA TRBJ2-7 TRBV21-1 few TGTGCCCGAACGGACAGCCTCTTC CARTDSLF
NA TRBJ2-5 TRBV23-1 few TGCGCCAGCAGTCTGCCTAACCCAGCAGAGACCCAGTACTTC CASSLPNPAETQYF
NA TRBJ1-1 TRBV30 NA TGTGCCTGGAGTGTAGGAAGGAGGACTGAAGCTTTCTTT CAWSVGRRTEAFF
NA TRBJ2-1 TRBV27 NA TGTGCCAGCAGTTTAACTGGGAACAATGAGCAGTTCTTC CASSLTGNNEQFF
TRBD1 TRBJ1-5 TRBV7-8 NA TGTGCCAGCGGCCACCTCTACAGGGGAAGAAAGGATCAGCCCCAGCATTTT CASGHLYRGRKDQPQHF
TRBD1 TRBJ1-1 TRBV6-5 NA TGTGCCAGCAGCCGAAGACAGGGACGGACTGAAGCTTTCTTT CASSRRQGRTEAFF
NA TRBJ1-6 TRBV28 NA TGTGCCAGCGACTCGTTCTCCTATAATTCACCCCTCCACTTT CASDSFSYNSPLHF
NA TRBJ2-5 TRBV27 NA TGTGCCAGCAGTACCCACCAGGGTCCCGAGACCCAGTACTTC CASSTHQGPETQYF
NA TRBJ2-3 TRBV10-3 few TGTGCCATCACTGACTCAGCTCACACAGATACGCAGTATTTT CAITDSAHTDTQYF
TRBD2 TRBJ2-2 TRBV4-2 many TGTGCCAGCAGCCAGCCAGGGACTAGCGGGACCGGGGAGCTGTTTTTT CASSQPGTSGTGELFF
TRBD1 TRBJ1-2 TRBV4-1 NA TGCGCCAGCAGCCGCCAACCCGGGACAGGGAACGGCTACACCTTC CASSRQPGTGNGYTF
TRBD1 TRBJ1-2 TRBV9 NA TGTGCCAGCAGCGTAGGACAGGGAGTCGGCTACACCTTC CASSVGQGVGYTF
NA TRBJ2-5 TRBV29-1 NA TGCAGCGTTCAAGAGACCCAGTACTTC CSVQETQYF
TRBD2 TRBJ2-1 TRBV30 NA TGTGCCTGGAGTGTAAGACTAGCGGGGATCGAACTTTACAATGAGCAGTTCTTC CAWSVRLAGIELYNEQFF
TRBD1 TRBJ1-1 TRBV18 few TGTGCCAGCTCACCCCGGGACAGGATGAACACTGAAGCTTTCTTT CASSPRDRMNTEAFF
NA TRBJ2-5 TRBV28 many TGTGCCAGCAGTCCATTGCGGACCCCGAGGCAGTACTTC CASSPLRTPRQYF
TRBD1 TRBJ2-1 TRBV5-1 once TGCGCCAGCAGCCTCGGACAGGGTGCGTACAATGAGCAGTTCTTC CASSLGQGAYNEQFF
NA TRBJ1-2 TRBV5-1 NA TGCGCCAGCAGCTTGTATTCAGGGAACTATGGCTACACCTTC CASSLYSGNYGYTF
NA TRBJ2-6 TRBV2 few TGTGCCAGCAGTGGTGCTGGGGCCAACGTCCTGACTTTC CASSGAGANVLTF
TRBD2 TRBJ2-7 TRBV5-4 few TGTGCCAGCAGCTTGGATAGCGGGGCCTACGAGCAGTACTTC CASSLDSGAYEQYF
TRBD2 TRBJ2-1 TRBV7-3 NA TGTGCCAGCAGCCCCCGCGGTAGCGGGGGCGATGAGCAGTTCTTC CASSPRGSGGDEQFF
TRBD1 TRBJ1-1 TRBV2 few TGTGCCACGAAGCGGATCGAGGGGGCGCACACTGAAGCTTTCTTT CATKRIEGAHTEAFF
TRBD1 TRBJ1-6 TRBV6-6 few TGTGCCAGCAGTCGATTGGACAGGGACAATTCACCCCTCCACTTT CASSRLDRDNSPLHF
NA TRBJ2-1 TRBV29-1 few TGCAGCGTTGTTCCGGACAGTTACAATGAGCAGTTCTTC CSVVPDSYNEQFF
TRBD1 TRBJ1-2 TRBV6-5 NA TGTGCCAGCAGTCGGACAGGGATAGAAAATGGCTACACCTTC CASSRTGIENGYTF
TRBD1 TRBJ2-7 TRBV14 NA TGTGCCAGCAGCCAAGGGCAGGGGGCCTACGAGCAGTACTTC CASSQGQGAYEQYF
NA TRBJ1-2 TRBV6-1 NA TGTGCCAGCAGTCGAGCAGCTAACTATGGCTACACCTTC CASSRAANYGYTF
TRBD1 TRBJ2-5 TRBV29-1 NA TGCAGCGTTGACGGGACAGGGAAAGAGACCCAGTACTTC CSVDGTGKETQYF
NA TRBJ1-5 TRBV27 NA TGTGCCAGCAGTTTATCGCCCGGGCTGCGTCAGCCCCAGCATTTT CASSLSPGLRQPQHF
NA TRBJ2-6 TRBV11-1 NA TGTGCCAGCAGCCATACGGGGTCCGGGGCCAACGTCCTGACTTTC CASSHTGSGANVLTF
TRBD1 TRBJ1-2 TRBV29-1 NA TGCAGCGTTGTAATGGGACAGGGATCCTACGGCTACACCTTC CSVVMGQGSYGYTF
NA TRBJ1-1 TRBV9 NA TGTGCCAGCAGCCCAGGAGCGGGGGCCACTGAAGCTTTCTTT CASSPGAGATEAFF
TRBD1 TRBJ1-2 TRBV28 NA TGTGCCAGCAGTTCTCCCTCAGGGGGCGGCTATGGCTACACCTTC CASSSPSGGGYGYTF
NA TRBJ1-4 TRBV10-3 few TGTGCCATCAGTGACCGGGACGGCAATGAAAAACTGTTTTTT CAISDRDGNEKLFF
TRBD1 TRBJ1-2 TRBV2 few TGTGCCAGCAGTGAACCAGGTCAGGGGGACGTCGGCTACACCTTC CASSEPGQGDVGYTF
TRBD2 TRBJ2-1 TRBV5-6 NA TGTGCCAGCAGCTCCCCGGGACTAGCTCTTTACAGTGAGCAGTTCTTC CASSSPGLALYSEQFF
TRBD1 TRBJ2-4 TRBV27 NA TGTGCCAGCAGTACATTAACAGGGGGCAGCGCCAAAAACATTCAGTACTTC CASSTLTGGSAKNIQYF
NA TRBJ1-2 TRBV4-1 NA TGCGCCAGCAGCCAAGAACACAGGCCAGCTAACTATGGCTACACCTTC CASSQEHRPANYGYTF
NA TRBJ2-5 TRBV27 NA TGTGCCAGCAGTTTATTGGGGGAGACCCAGTACTTC CASSLLGETQYF
NA TRBJ2-7 TRBV18 NA TGTGCCAGCTCACCCCAATTAACGAATAAAGAGCAGTACTTC CASSPQLTNKEQYF
NA TRBJ2-5 TRBV7-2 NA TGTGCCAGCAGCTTAAGACGGGGGACCCAAGAGACCCAGTACTTC CASSLRRGTQETQYF
NA TRBJ1-2 TRBV19 NA TGTGCCAGTAGTGGGAGGACAGAACCTAACTATGGCTACACCTTC CASSGRTEPNYGYTF
NA TRBJ2-1 TRBV29-1 few TGCAGCGTTGATGCTGGGGACACCAGCTCCTACAATGAGCAGTTCTTC CSVDAGDTSSYNEQFF
NA TRBJ2-2 TRBV9 NA TGTGCCAGCAGCGTAGGGCGGGGCGCGATGACCGGGGAGCTGTTTTTT CASSVGRGAMTGELFF